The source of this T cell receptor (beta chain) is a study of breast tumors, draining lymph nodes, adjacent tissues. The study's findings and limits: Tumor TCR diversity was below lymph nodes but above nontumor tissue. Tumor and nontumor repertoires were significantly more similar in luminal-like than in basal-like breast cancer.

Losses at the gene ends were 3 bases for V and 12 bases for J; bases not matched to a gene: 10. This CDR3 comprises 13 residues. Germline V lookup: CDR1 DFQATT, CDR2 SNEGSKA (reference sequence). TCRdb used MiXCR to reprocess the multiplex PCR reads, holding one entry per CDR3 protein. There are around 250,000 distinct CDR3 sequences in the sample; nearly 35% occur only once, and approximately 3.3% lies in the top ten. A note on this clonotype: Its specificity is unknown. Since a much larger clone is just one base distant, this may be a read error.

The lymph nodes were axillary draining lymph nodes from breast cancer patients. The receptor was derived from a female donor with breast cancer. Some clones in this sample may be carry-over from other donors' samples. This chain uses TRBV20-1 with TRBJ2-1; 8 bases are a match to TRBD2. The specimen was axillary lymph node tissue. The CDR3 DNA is TGCAGTGCTAGCGGGGGGGCCATATATGCGCAGTTCTTC. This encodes CSASGGAIYAQFF.